The 30 T cell receptor beta chains in this list originate from one sample, sequenced in a study of T cells after somatic rescue of genetic block. This table comes from immunoSEQ multiplex PCR, and its TCRdb copy is limited to in-frame clones, with some not included. The repertoire holds about 12,000 clones, with over 55% as singletons. The source material was peripheral blood mononuclear cells (PBMCs). These TCRs come from a boy younger than 18.

The chain couples TRBV5-5 to TRBJ2-7; a weak D match, TRBD2 (5 bases). Germline V gives CDR1 SGHKS, CDR2 YYEKEE (reference sequence). V lost 4 bases and J 6 bases, leaving 17 bases between the germline ends. This CDR3 has 14 amino acids. CDR3 bases: TGTGCCAGCAGCCTGGAGTGGGAAGGGAGCGAGCAGTACTTC. This translates into CASSLEWEGSEQYF.

The rearrangement uses TRBV21-1 and TRBJ2-7; no DNA check was done on the table's D call, TRBD1. TRBV21-1 is annotated as a pseudogene. This CDR3 is built from 15 residues. CDR3 in amino acids: CASSGPGQGPHEQYF. For the CDR3, the DNA is TGTGCCAGCAGCGGTCCGGGACAGGGGCCCCACGAGCAGTACTTC.

For this clone: Other DNA variants within this sample encode the same CDR3. This chain connects TRBV28 to TRBJ2-1; tentatively, D is TRBD2 (6 bases). V shed 6 bases and J shed 0 bases, with 24 bases lying between them. The CDR3 contains 19 residues. In germline, CDR1 is MDHEN, CDR2 SYDVKM. Here the CDR3 reads CASSSLGGAASSSYNEQFF. Here the CDR3 DNA reads TGTGCCAGCAGCTCCCTTGGCGGGGCAGCGTCTAGCTCCTACAATGAGCAGTTCTTC.

The table lists this clone with a count of one. V and J are TRBV4-1 and TRBJ2-1; tentative D call: TRBD2 (5 bases). This CDR3 comprises 15 residues. CDR1 MGHRA and CDR2 YSYEKL come from the germline V gene. The V end was cut by 0 bases, the J end by 9 bases, with 15 bases between. CDR3 sequence reads: CASSQDSPGLGEQFF. The DNA of the CDR3 is TGCGCCAGCAGCCAAGATAGTCCGGGGTTGGGTGAGCAGTTCTTC.

The chain recombines TRBV29-1 with TRBJ1-2; 7 bases are shared with TRBD1. V was pared by 7 bases and J by 0 bases, with 5 bases of the junction left unmatched. The germline CDR1 and CDR2 sequences are SQVTM and ANQGSEA. The CDR3 has 13 amino acids. This chain's CDR3 is CSAGQASNYGYTF. Written as DNA, the CDR3 is TGCAGCGCCGGACAGGCCTCTAACTATGGCTACACCTTC.

V and J are TRBV6-5 and TRBJ2-7; 9 nucleotides align to TRBD1. Germline V gene sequence: CDR1 MNHEY, CDR2 SVGAGI. J lost 6 bases, V lost 5 bases, and 8 bases had no gene match. This CDR3 contains 14 residues. This CDR3 reads CASSTWDREGEQYF. The CDR3, as DNA: TGTGCCAGCAGTACCTGGGACAGGGAGGGCGAGCAGTACTTC.

The gene calls are TRBV27 and TRBJ2-7; D is perhaps TRBD1 (6 bases). Trimming removed 5 bases from V and 3 bases from J, with 14 bases in between. CDR1 MNHEY and CDR2 SMNVEV come from the germline V gene (reference sequence). The CDR3 has 14 residues. The CDR3 nucleotides read TGTGCCAGCAGTCCTAATCGGGACATCTACGAGCAGTACTTC. The encoded protein is CASSPNRDIYEQYF.

V usage is TRBV10-3 and J usage is TRBJ2-2, with 10 bases aligning to TRBD1. The V and J ends lost 6 bases and 5 bases, in that order; junction bases with no gene match: 6. Germline V CDR1 and CDR2: ENHRY, SYGVKD. The CDR3 extends over 15 amino acids. CDR3 in amino acids: CAIRGTGAKTGELFF. Here the CDR3 DNA reads TGTGCCATCAGGGGGACAGGGGCTAAGACCGGGGAGCTGTTTTTT.

This clone is classed as medium-sized. The J gene is TRBJ2-7, the V gene TRBV11-3; 16 bases match TRBD2. CDR3 length: 17 residues. Germline V gives CDR1 SGHNT, CDR2 YENEEA. V lost 5 bases, J lost 3 bases, and 7 bases stayed unmatched. CDR3 DNA sequence: TGTGCCAGCAGCACGGGACTAGCGGGAGGGGTGGGCTACGAGCAGTACTTC. Encoded protein: CASSTGLAGGVGYEQYF.

The chain couples TRBV7-2 to TRBJ2-7, with unresolved D. CDR1 and CDR2 from the germline V gene are SGHTA and FQGNSA. Trimming removed 5 bases from V and 1 base from J, with 6 bases in between. This CDR3 region has 12 residues. The DNA for the CDR3 is TGTGCCAGCAGCCCATTTTCCTACGAGCAGTACTTC. Translation: CASSPFSYEQYF.

The V gene is TRBV6-5, the J gene TRBJ1-2, with D uncertain. V was trimmed by 5 bases and J by 8 bases, leaving 21 bases between them. Germline CDR1 reads MNHEY; CDR2 reads SVGAGI. This CDR3 has 15 amino acids. The CDR3, as DNA: TGTGCCAGCAGTAACCCACCGGGCTCCGTGGGGGGCTACACCTTC. It codes for CASSNPPGSVGGYTF.

This clone showed up just a few times. The chain has TRBV25-1 and TRBJ1-3; TRBD1 is a possible D gene (5 bases). Germline V gene data show CDR1 as MGHDK and CDR2 as SYGVNS. The CDR3 consists of 14 residues. Trimming shortened V by 1 base and J by 4 bases, and 8 bases separated the two germline ends. For the CDR3, the DNA is TGTGCCAGCAGTGAATTGAGGGGAGGAAACACCATATATTTT. The encoded protein is CASSELRGGNTIYF. The entire variable domain, with the rest obtained from reference TRBV25-1 and TRBJ1-3, is as follows: EADIYQTPRYLVIGTGKKITLECSQTMGHDKMYWYQQDPGMELHLIHYSYGVNSTEKGDLSSESTVSRIRTEHFPLTLESARPSHTSQYLCASSELRGGNTIYFGEGSWLTVV.

This chain uses TRBV6-5 with TRBJ1-5; D not certain. Between the trimmed V and J ends, which lost 0 bases and 3 bases, there was a span of 9 bases. Germline lookup yields CDR1 MNHEY and CDR2 SVGAGI. The CDR3 is made up of 15 amino acids. CDR3 residues: CASSYSIPTNQPQHF. The CDR3 coding sequence is TGTGCCAGCAGTTACTCTATCCCTACCAATCAGCCCCAGCATTTT.

In its sample, this clone ranks as medium-sized. The CDR3 region is CASSSESGQANYGYTF. The DNA of the CDR3 is TGTGCCAGCAGCTCCGAGTCGGGACAAGCTAACTATGGCTACACCTTC. The chain has TRBV7-6 and TRBJ1-2; tentative D call: TRBD1 (6 bases). The V and J ends lost 4 bases and 0 bases respectively, with 15 bases between them. The CDR3 has 16 residues. The germline CDR1 and CDR2 sequences are SGHVS and FNYEAQ.

This clone has more than one count but fewer than ten. The chain couples TRBV5-1 to TRBJ2-7; a possible D gene is TRBD1 (5 bases). Germline assignment: CDR1 SGHRS and CDR2 YFSETQ. The V and J ends lost 0 bases and 6 bases respectively, with 7 bases between them. This CDR3 has 12 residues. CDR3 coding DNA: TGCGCCAGCAGCTTGGTGGGGCCCGAGCAGTACTTC. It specifies CASSLVGPEQYF.

The J gene is TRBJ1-1, the V gene TRBV28; 8 bases agree with TRBD1. V shed 4 bases and J 4 bases; nucleotides not matched to a gene: 5. The CDR3 loop spans 14 amino acids. CDR1 MDHEN and CDR2 SYDVKM come from the germline V gene. Here the CDR3 reads CASSSDRVGTEAFF. The CDR3 coding sequence is TGTGCCAGCAGTTCGGACAGGGTGGGCACTGAAGCTTTCTTT.

This clone is medium-sized (0.01 to 0.1%) within its sample. CDR3 loop: CASSPPTDSLHF. The CDR3 region has the DNA TGTGCCAGCTCACCACCGACAGACTCCCTCCACTTT. The chain combines TRBV18 with TRBJ1-6, with TRBD1 as a possible D gene (5 bases). Germline lookup yields CDR1 KGHSH and CDR2 LQKENI. V was cut by 0 bases and J by 14 bases, with 8 bases left in between. The CDR3 runs to 12 residues.

This rearrangement joins TRBV10-3 to TRBJ2-5, with D perhaps matching TRBD1 or TRBD2 (5 bases each). V lost 0 bases and J 5 bases, leaving 13 bases between the germline ends. The CDR3 sequence is 15 residues long. Germline V gene sequence: CDR1 ENHRY, CDR2 SYGVKD. CDR3 protein: CAISESVWGRETQYF. CDR3 nucleotide sequence: TGTGCCATCAGTGAGTCGGTATGGGGACGGGAGACCCAGTACTTC.

This sequence joins TRBV7-9 and TRBJ2-5; TRBD1 or TRBD2 may be the D gene (6 bases each). V lost 1 base and J 5 bases, leaving 11 bases between the germline ends. The CDR3 totals 14 residues. Germline assignment: CDR1 SEHNR and CDR2 FQNEAQ (reference sequence). In DNA, the CDR3 is TGTGCCAGCAGCTTAGGGGGGGCCGAGGAGACCCAGTACTTC. Amino acid sequence: CASSLGGAEETQYF. The variable domain in full, completed from reference TRBV7-9 and TRBJ2-5, reads DTGVSQNPRHKITKRGQNVTFRCDPISEHNRLYWYRQTLGQGPEFLTYFQNEAQLEKSRLLSDRFSAERPKGSFSTLEIQRTEQGDSAMYLCASSLGGAEETQYFGPGTRLLVL.

The V and J genes are TRBV5-4 and TRBJ2-1, with D possibly matching TRBD2 (7 bases). Deletions cut 3 bases from V and 4 bases from J, with 23 bases between. The CDR3 has 18 residues. CDR1 SGHNT and CDR2 YYREEE come from the germline V gene (reference sequence). The chain's CDR3 is CASSSGGGAGTKYNEQFF. Written as DNA, the CDR3 is TGTGCCAGCAGCTCGGGCGGAGGAGCGGGGACAAAATACAATGAGCAGTTCTTC.

The chain combines TRBV5-1 with TRBJ2-3; 7 bases agree with TRBD2. This CDR3 spans 16 amino acids. The germline V gene encodes CDR1 SGHRS and CDR2 YFSETQ. The junction had 12 bases not matched to a gene; V was cut back by 5 bases and J by 3 bases. The CDR3 DNA sequence: TGCGCCAGCAGGGTGGGCGGGGGTTCCGGAACAGATACGCAGTATTTT. Its translation is CASRVGGGSGTDTQYF.

The rearrangement links TRBV7-2 to TRBJ2-7; 7 nucleotides agree with TRBD2. CDR3 size: 15 residues. The junction had 8 bases not matched to a gene; V was cut back by 3 bases and J by 3 bases. Per germline, CDR1 SGHTA and CDR2 FQGNSA. The DNA of the CDR3 is TGTGCCAGCAGCTTTCAAGCTAGCGGAGTCTACGAGCAGTACTTC. Translation gives CASSFQASGVYEQYF.

The rearrangement uses TRBV29-1 and TRBJ2-7; 10 bases map to TRBD1. V was clipped by 4 bases and J by 4 bases; unmatched bases: 7. The CDR3 has 14 amino acids. Germline V CDR1 and CDR2: SQVTM, ANQGSEA. The CDR3 DNA follows: TGCAGCGTTGCACGGGACAGGGGATGGTACGAGCAGTACTTC. Translation gives CSVARDRGWYEQYF.

This chain connects TRBV19 to TRBJ1-3; 9 nucleotides match TRBD1. With 8 bases clipped from V and 8 bases from J, the junction kept 7 bases outside the gene matches. CDR3 length: 13 amino acids. In germline, CDR1 is LNHDA, CDR2 SQIVND (reference sequence). CDR3 residues: CASRDRARDTIYF. The CDR3 bases are TGTGCCAGTCGGGACAGGGCCAGGGACACCATATATTTT.

This clone was picked up a small number of times. The CDR3 coding sequence is TGTGCTAGTGGGGTGCTAAGGGACAGGGAATCTTTCAATCAGCCCCAGCATTTT. Residues: CASGVLRDRESFNQPQHF. V is TRBV12-5 and J is TRBJ1-5, with 9 nucleotides matching TRBD1. The CDR3 is made up of 18 amino acids. V lost 6 bases to trimming and J lost 3 bases; unmatched junction nucleotides: 15. The V gene's germline CDR1 is LGHNT and CDR2 FRNRAP. Complete variable domain (other parts from reference TRBV12-5 and TRBJ1-5): DARVTQTPRHKVTEMGQEVTMRCQPILGHNTVFWYRQTMMQGLELLAYFRNRAPLDDSGMPKDRFSAEMPDATLATLKIQPSEPRDSAVYFCASGVLRDRESFNQPQHFGDGTRLSIL.

The chain links TRBV28 to TRBJ1-4; TRBD1 matches at 12 bases. The germline V gene has CDR1 MDHEN and CDR2 SYDVKM. Trimming cost V 3 bases and J 5 bases; bases outside gene matches: 7. This CDR3 comprises 17 residues. The CDR3 nucleotides are TGTGCCAGCAGTTTTAAGGGACAGGGGGCGATGAATGAAAAACTGTTTTTT. Amino acids: CASSFKGQGAMNEKLFF.

This chain connects TRBV30 to TRBJ1-4, with TRBD1 as a possible D gene (5 bases). Germline V gene lookup returns CDR1 GTSNPN and CDR2 SVGIG (reference sequence). This CDR3 is 13 amino acids long. Trimming stripped 0 bases from V and 9 bases from J, with 11 bases between. The CDR3 DNA follows: TGTGCCTGGAGTGTAACGGTGGACAAAAAACTGTTTTTT. Its protein is CAWSVTVDKKLFF.

CDR3 sequence (DNA): TGTGCCAGCAGTCGCCCGGGACTAGACACCGGGGAGCTGTTTTTT. Encoded protein: CASSRPGLDTGELFF. The chain carries TRBV28 and TRBJ2-2, with TRBD2 matching 8 bases. With V trimmed by 5 bases and J by 3 bases, 5 bases remained unmatched. The CDR3 runs 15 residues. Per germline, CDR1 MDHEN and CDR2 SYDVKM.

The CDR3 loop reads CASSLLPRELQETQYF. The DNA of the CDR3 is TGTGCCAGCAGCTTGCTTCCCAGGGAACTCCAAGAGACCCAGTACTTC. The chain recombines TRBV5-6 with TRBJ2-5; D might be TRBD1 (5 bases). Trimming removed 1 base at V and 1 base at J, with 14 bases between. Germline-derived CDR1 and CDR2 are SGHDT and YYEEEE. The CDR3 length is 16 residues.

V is TRBV5-6 and J is TRBJ1-1; possibly TRBD1 for D (5 bases). Germline V gene sequence: CDR1 SGHDT, CDR2 YYEEEE. V lost 4 bases and J 3 bases, leaving 16 bases between the germline ends. CDR3 length: 15 amino acids. The chain's CDR3 is CASSPNGGAYTEAFF. The CDR3 DNA reads TGTGCCAGCAGCCCCAATGGAGGGGCTTACACTGAAGCTTTCTTT.